Listed below are T cell receptor beta chains from one sample, sequenced in a study of glioma-infiltrating T cells. TCRdb independently ran MiXCR on the multiplex PCR reads; one entry per CDR3 protein. The table shows 110,000 or so distinct CDR3 sequences, with around 25% occurring only once. The sample consisted of glioma tissue, nonneoplastic brain tissue, or PBMCs (not recorded which). These receptors all come from a human donor with low-grade glioma or glioblastoma, undergoing nonglioma brain surgery, or in good health (not recorded which). Each CDR3 is given with its conserved first and last residue. D genes are given only for firm matches. Only some rows state a clone size, as once, few, many or a class for expanded clones.

clone_size | j_call | v_call | d_call | cdr3_nt | cdr3_aa
many | TRBJ2-1 | TRBV24-1 | TRBD2 | TGTGCCACCAGTGATTGGGAGGGGCTCTCCTACAATGAGCAGTTCTTC | CATSDWEGLSYNEQFF
many | TRBJ2-1 | TRBV7-2 | NA | TGTGCCAGCAGCTCCCCGTGGGTCTACTATGAGCAGTTCTTC | CASSSPWVYYEQFF
many | TRBJ1-3 | TRBV6-5 | NA | TGTGCCAGCAGTTACGGACCACCGGGCTCCAAGAACACCATATATTTT | CASSYGPPGSKNTIYF
NA | TRBJ2-2 | TRBV29-1 | TRBD2 | TGCAGCGTTGAAGCCGGGACTAGCGGGAGAAACACCGGGGAGCTGTTTTTT | CSVEAGTSGRNTGELFF
many | TRBJ1-2 | TRBV2 | TRBD1 | TGTGCCACCATCGGTGGGACAGCGCCGGAGTCTAACTATGGCTACACCTTC | CATIGGTAPESNYGYTF
once | TRBJ2-3 | TRBV6-1 | TRBD2 | TGTGCCAGCAGTCACCCGGCTAGCGGGGGTGGAAGCGCAGATACGCAGTATTTT | CASSHPASGGGSADTQYF
NA | TRBJ2-1 | TRBV27 | TRBD2 | TGTGCCAGCAGTGGCCGCGGACTAGCGGGGGCCAATGAGCAGTTCTTC | CASSGRGLAGANEQFF
many | TRBJ2-1 | TRBV20-1 | NA | TGCAGTGGAACTGCAGGGAGTATCTACAATGAGCAGTTCTTC | CSGTAGSIYNEQFF
many | TRBJ2-1 | TRBV7-2 | NA | TGTGCCAGCAGCTTAGGGCTAGCCCCACACAATGAGCAGTTCTTC | CASSLGLAPHNEQFF
few | TRBJ2-6 | TRBV2 | NA | TGTGCCAGCACAGGGGCCGGGGCCAACGTCCTGACTTTC | CASTGAGANVLTF
many | TRBJ1-4 | TRBV7-9 | TRBD1 | TGTGCCAGCAGGCCCTCGACAGGGAGGATAGCTTTT | CASRPSTGRIAF
many | TRBJ2-7 | TRBV29-1 | TRBD1 | TGCAGCGTTTCTGGGACAGGAAACGAGCAGTACTTC | CSVSGTGNEQYF
NA | TRBJ2-7 | TRBV29-1 | TRBD2 | TGCAGCGTTGAAGATCAGACTAGCGGGAGCTCCTACAATGAGCAGTACTTC | CSVEDQTSGSSYNEQYF
many | TRBJ2-1 | TRBV3-1 | NA | TGTGCCAGCAGCCAGACAGCCACCTACAATGAGCAGTTCTTC | CASSQTATYNEQFF
many | TRBJ1-1 | TRBV18 | TRBD1 | TGTGCCAGCTCACCCCGACAGGGGAACACTGAAGCTTTCTTT | CASSPRQGNTEAFF
NA | TRBJ2-5 | TRBV20-1 | NA | TGCAGCGCTAGAGATCGGGTCGAGAGACTTGGGCAAGTGACCCAGTACTTC | CSARDRVERLGQVTQYF
many | TRBJ1-2 | TRBV7-9 | TRBD1 | TGTGCCAGCAGCCCGACAGGGGACGATGGCTACACCTTC | CASSPTGDDGYTF
many | TRBJ2-1 | TRBV28 | NA | TGTGCCAGCAACCCGTGGGGCTCCTACAATGAGCAGTTCTTC | CASNPWGSYNEQFF
many | TRBJ2-3 | TRBV6-2/TRBV6-3 | TRBD1 | TGTGCCAGCAGTTACCTCCCGGGACAGGGCCCAGATACGCAGTATTTT | CASSYLPGQGPDTQYF
NA | TRBJ2-2 | TRBV2 | NA | TGTGCCAGCAGTCCGGGAAAGACCGGGGAGCTGTTTTTT | CASSPGKTGELFF
many | TRBJ1-6 | TRBV5-1 | TRBD1 | TGCGCCAGCAGCTTAAATCCCCCAGGGGGCCTTAATTCACCCCTCCACTTT | CASSLNPPGGLNSPLHF
few | TRBJ2-1 | TRBV18 | NA | TGTGCCAGCTCACCAAGCGACACCTCCTACAATGAGCAGTTCTTC | CASSPSDTSYNEQFF
many | TRBJ2-3 | TRBV7-3 | NA | TGTGCCAGCAGCGCCGCTGGTTATACGCAGTATTTT | CASSAAGYTQYF
NA | TRBJ1-5 | TRBV12-3/TRBV12-4 | TRBD1 | TGTGCCAGCAAGGGGACAGAGTATCAGCCCCAGCATTTT | CASKGTEYQPQHF
NA | TRBJ2-3 | TRBV12-3/TRBV12-4 | TRBD1 | TGTGCCAGCAGCCCGGTGGGGACAGGGGGAGATACGCAGTATTTT | CASSPVGTGGDTQYF
many | TRBJ2-1 | TRBV27 | NA | TGTGCCAGCGCCCGCCGTGGGGCGGATGAGCAGTTCTTC | CASARRGADEQFF
many | TRBJ1-2 | TRBV29-1 | NA | TGCAGCGTTGTCTCCCTCAAAGGGGTTGGTGGCTACACCTTC | CSVVSLKGVGGYTF
NA | TRBJ1-5 | TRBV12-3/TRBV12-4 | NA | TGTGCCAGCAGAGAACGAAGGATGGAAAATCAGCCCCAGCATTTT | CASRERRMENQPQHF
many | TRBJ2-7 | TRBV6-2/TRBV6-3 | NA | TGTGCCAGCAGTTACGGCAGCCGCTTGGAGCAGTACTTC | CASSYGSRLEQYF
many | TRBJ1-1 | TRBV29-1 | NA | TGCAGCGCACTAAACAGGGTGAACACTGAAGCTTTCTTT | CSALNRVNTEAFF
many | TRBJ2-7 | TRBV7-2 | TRBD2 | TGTGCCAGCAGCTTAAGGACTAGCTACGAGCAGTACTTC | CASSLRTSYEQYF
NA | TRBJ2-1 | TRBV15 | NA | TGTGTTACCAGCTTGCGATCAGGAGCGCCGTACTTC | CVTSLRSGAPYF
once | TRBJ1-1 | TRBV29-1 | TRBD1 | TGCAGCGTTGGAGGGACAGGGGGCTTTGGCACTGAAGCTTTCTTT | CSVGGTGGFGTEAFF
many | TRBJ2-7 | TRBV6-1 | TRBD2 | TGTGCCAGCAGGGGACTAGCGGGTTCCTACGAGCAGTACTTC | CASRGLAGSYEQYF
NA | TRBJ2-1 | TRBV2 | NA | TGTGCCAGCTCGAATGAGCAGGGACACTACAATGAGCAGTTCTTC | CASSNEQGHYNEQFF
many | TRBJ1-1 | TRBV6-6 | NA | TGTGCCAGCAGTTACTCGTCTACTGAAGCTTTCTTT | CASSYSSTEAFF
few | TRBJ2-2 | TRBV9 | NA | TGTGCCAGCAGCGTAGACATCACGAGGACCGGGGAGCTGTTTTTT | CASSVDITRTGELFF
many | TRBJ1-1 | TRBV7-9 | NA | TGTGCCAGCAGCTTAGGGGAGCGTGAAGCTTTCTTT | CASSLGEREAFF
many | TRBJ2-7 | TRBV27 | NA | TGTGCCAGCAGCCCAAACGTTATAGGGACGGAATCCTACGAGCAGTACTTC | CASSPNVIGTESYEQYF
NA | TRBJ2-7 | TRBV24-1 | TRBD1 | TGTGCCACCAGTGGTCCGGGACAGGGCTACGAGCAGTACTTC | CATSGPGQGYEQYF
many | TRBJ1-3 | TRBV6-5 | NA | TGTGCCAGCAGTTCGTCGAGCTCTGGAAACACCATATATTTT | CASSSSSSGNTIYF
many | TRBJ1-1 | TRBV12-3/TRBV12-4 | NA | TGTGCCAGCAGCATAGGACAGATTGAAGCTTTCTTT | CASSIGQIEAFF